The 32 T cell receptor beta chains presented below share a single source sample, sequenced in a study of blood T cell repertoires in COVID-19. Only in-frame clones appear in the TCRdb table, and some are missing; sequencing was by immunoSEQ multiplex PCR. The data contain 210,000 or so clones, 80% to 90% of them seen just once; the ten biggest clones take up 3.7%. Sequencing was carried out using PBMCs or T cells enriched from blood (not recorded which). Source of these receptors: a woman younger than 45 who had been exposed to COVID-19.

This clone appeared a few times. This rearrangement joins TRBV24-1 to TRBJ2-7; 8 bases are shared with TRBD1. This CDR3 is 12 amino acids long. V lost 9 bases to trimming and J lost 6 bases; unmatched junction nucleotides: 6. Germline CDR1 is KGHDR and CDR2 is SFDVKD. The DNA of the CDR3 is TGTGCCACCGGGACAGGTCTCGGCGAGCAGTACTTC. Amino acids: CATGTGLGEQYF.

The rearrangement uses TRBV7-2 and TRBJ2-2; 7 positions agree with TRBD2. Germline-derived CDR1 and CDR2 are SGHTA and FQGNSA. This CDR3 is 14 amino acids long. J lost 7 bases, V lost 0 bases, and 2 bases had no gene match. The CDR3 DNA sequence: TGTGCCAGCAGCTTAGCGGGAGGGGTCGGGGAGCTGTTTTTT. It translates to CASSLAGGVGELFF.

In this sample, this clone turned up once. The rearrangement joins TRBV6-1 to TRBJ1-1, with TRBD1 matching 7 bases. Germline-derived CDR1 and CDR2 are MNHNS and SASEGT. V lost 3 bases, J lost 7 bases, and 11 bases stayed unmatched. The CDR3 consists of 15 residues. This chain's CDR3 is CASSDRQGRISEAFF. CDR3 nucleotides: TGTGCCAGCAGTGACCGACAGGGTCGAATAAGTGAAGCTTTCTTT.

This chain connects TRBV5-1 to TRBJ2-3; 8 bases align to TRBD2. The CDR3 has 17 residues. Germline CDR1 reads SGHRS; CDR2 reads YFSETQ. The junction had 9 bases not matched to a gene; V was cut back by 0 bases and J by 3 bases. The CDR3 nucleotides read TGCGCCAGCAGCTTGGGAGGACTAGCTCATTTAACAGATACGCAGTATTTT. Its protein is CASSLGGLAHLTDTQYF.

The CDR3 loop is CASSFWHYNEQFF. The CDR3 region has the DNA TGTGCCAGCAGTTTTTGGCATTACAATGAGCAGTTCTTC. V gene TRBV28 combines with J gene TRBJ2-1; D gene unclear. Germline assignment: CDR1 MDHEN and CDR2 SYDVKM. This CDR3 spans 13 amino acids. Trimming removed 3 bases at V and 4 bases at J, with 7 bases between.

V usage is TRBV7-9 and J usage is TRBJ1-2; 8 bases agree with TRBD1. The CDR3 contains 16 residues. V trimming: 1 base; J trimming: 8 bases; junction bases outside the gene matches: 12. CDR1 is SEHNR and CDR2 is FQNEAQ in the germline V gene (reference sequence). Here the CDR3 reads CASSLDGLRGRGGYTF. The CDR3 DNA is TGTGCCAGCAGCTTAGATGGTCTCAGGGGGCGCGGGGGCTACACCTTC.

This clone showed up just a few times. The rearrangement joins TRBV10-3 to TRBJ1-5, with D unclear. This CDR3 is built from 14 residues. From germline, CDR1 is ENHRY and CDR2 SYGVKD. Trimming shortened V by 4 bases and J by 3 bases, and 10 bases separated the two germline ends. CDR3 bases: TGTGCCATCAGTGCCCCAGGAATCAATCAGCCCCAGCATTTT. This codes for CAISAPGINQPQHF.

The chain is built from TRBV19 and TRBJ2-7; 8 bases align to TRBD1. Germline loops: CDR1 LNHDA, CDR2 SQIVND (reference sequence). The CDR3 extends over 13 amino acids. The V gene end was trimmed by 11 bases and the J gene end by 3 bases; junction bases not matched to a gene: 9. The CDR3 sequence is CAFLRDRYYEQYF. The CDR3, as DNA: TGTGCCTTTCTCCGGGACAGGTACTACGAGCAGTACTTC. Using reference TRBV19 and TRBJ2-7 for the parts outside the CDR3, the full variable domain is DGGITQSPKYLFRKEGQNVTLSCEQNLNHDAMYWYRQDPGQGLRLIYYSQIVNDFQKGDIAEGYSVSREKKESFPLTVTSAQKNPTAFYLCAFLRDRYYEQYFGPGTRLTVT.

This rearrangement joins TRBV11-2 to TRBJ2-1; the D gene is possibly TRBD2 (7 bases). The CDR3 is 16 residues long. V gave up 1 base and J gave up 7 bases, with 17 bases separating them. Germline V gene data show CDR1 as SGHAT and CDR2 as FQNNGV. CDR3 nucleotide sequence: TGTGCCAGCAGCTTAGGAAGGGAGGGGGGATGGAATGAGCAGTTCTTC. Translated: CASSLGREGGWNEQFF.

V gene TRBV5-1 combines with J gene TRBJ2-1, with 9 positions matching TRBD1. From germline, CDR1 is SGHRS and CDR2 YFSETQ. This CDR3 contains 15 residues. V lost 5 bases to trimming and J lost 4 bases; unmatched junction nucleotides: 7. The CDR3: CASSGLGQGYNEQFF. Here the CDR3 DNA reads TGCGCCAGCAGTGGCCTCGGACAGGGGTACAATGAGCAGTTCTTC.

The chain combines TRBV28 with TRBJ1-1, with 10 bases that match TRBD1. J was trimmed by 5 bases and V by 6 bases; bases with no gene match: 9. In germline, CDR1 is MDHEN, CDR2 SYDVKM. CDR3 length: 15 residues. CDR3 sequence reads: CASRPGTGVETEAFF. The CDR3 nucleotides are TGTGCCAGCAGGCCCGGGACAGGGGTGGAAACTGAAGCTTTCTTT.

The chain is built from TRBV5-1 and TRBJ2-7, with D possibly being TRBD2 (7 bases). Germline-derived CDR1 and CDR2 are SGHRS and YFSETQ. This CDR3 has 15 residues. V lost 1 base and J 3 bases, leaving 14 bases between the germline ends. CDR3 amino acids: CASSLMEGGNYEQYF. CDR3 DNA sequence: TGCGCCAGCAGCTTGATGGAGGGGGGGAACTACGAGCAGTACTTC.

The chain is built from TRBV2 and TRBJ1-5, with 7 bases aligning to TRBD1. In germline, CDR1 is SNHLY, CDR2 FYNNEI. The CDR3 runs 13 residues. V dropped 5 bases and J dropped 6; count of bases not matched to a gene: 4. CDR3 in DNA: TGTGCCAGCAGTTACAGGGGCGCTCAGCCCCAGCATTTT. Protein product: CASSYRGAQPQHF.

The V call is TRBV2, the J call TRBJ2-1; D unresolved. Trimming took off 0 bases at V and 0 bases at J, with 12 bases between the two ends. This CDR3 is 17 amino acids long. Germline CDR1 and CDR2: SNHLY and FYNNEI. CDR3 region: CASSEALPGSSYNEQFF. The CDR3 DNA reads as TGTGCCAGCAGTGAAGCGCTTCCGGGTTCCTCCTACAATGAGCAGTTCTTC.

The chain uses TRBV18 and TRBJ2-1; 8 bases are shared with TRBD2. Germline assignment: CDR1 KGHSH and CDR2 LQKENI. Losses at the gene ends were 3 bases for V and 5 bases for J; bases not matched to a gene: 6. This CDR3 region has 15 residues. CDR3 nucleotides: TGTGCCAGCTCACCCCTAGCGGGTACCCACAATGAGCAGTTCTTC. Translated, it gives CASSPLAGTHNEQFF. The whole variable domain, filled in from reference TRBV18 and TRBJ2-1, reads NAGVMQNPRHLVRRRGQEARLRCSPMKGHSHVYWYRQLPEEGLKFMVYLQKENIIDESGMPKERFSAEFPKEGPSILRIQQVVRGDSAAYFCASSPLAGTHNEQFFGPGTRLTVL.

J is TRBJ2-7 and V is TRBV19; tentatively, D is TRBD1 (5 bases). The CDR3 sequence is 14 residues long. The germline gives CDR1 LNHDA, CDR2 SQIVND (reference sequence). V was pared by 3 bases and J by 3 bases, with 12 bases between. The CDR3 reads CASSIGAGNYEQYF. The CDR3 DNA reads as TGTGCCAGTAGTATTGGGGCAGGCAACTACGAGCAGTACTTC.

This clone was recorded once. This CDR3 is CASSWKNGQMNTEAFF. The CDR3 DNA reads TGTGCCAGCAGTTGGAAGAATGGACAGATGAACACTGAAGCTTTCTTT. This rearrangement joins TRBV11-2 to TRBJ1-1, with D perhaps matching TRBD1 (6 bases). Deletions cut 6 bases from V and 0 bases from J, with 17 bases between. The length of the CDR3 is 16 residues. CDR1 is SGHAT and CDR2 is FQNNGV in the germline V gene.

About this clone itself: Other DNA sequences within the sample encode an identical CDR3. The chain links TRBV28 to TRBJ1-6; TRBD1 matches 9 bases. The CDR3 is made up of 15 amino acids. J was trimmed by 7 bases and V by 5 bases; bases with no gene match: 6. In germline, CDR1 is MDHEN, CDR2 SYDVKM. DNA of the CDR3: TGTGCCAGCAGTCTATCCGGGACAGGGAATTCACCCCTCCACTTT. Protein: CASSLSGTGNSPLHF.

The chain uses TRBV29-1 and TRBJ1-1; the D is unclear. Germline CDR1 reads SQVTM; CDR2 reads ANQGSEA. V lost 2 bases, J lost 4 bases, and 11 bases lay in between. There are 13 residues in the CDR3. CDR3 protein: CSVERVLITEAFF. The CDR3 DNA is TGCAGCGTTGAACGGGTTTTGATCACTGAAGCTTTCTTT.

The rearrangement uses TRBV10-3 and TRBJ2-1; the D gene is possibly TRBD1 (6 bases). Germline CDR1 is ENHRY and CDR2 is SYGVKD. Trimming shortened V by 7 bases and J by 3 bases, and 10 bases separated the two germline ends. This CDR3 has 13 residues. In DNA form, the CDR3 reads TGTGCCATCAAAACGGACAGCTACAATGAGCAGTTCTTC. Protein product: CAIKTDSYNEQFF.

The chain carries TRBV5-4 and TRBJ1-3; D not certain. V was cut by 4 bases and J by 4 bases, with 21 bases left in between. Germline V lookup: CDR1 SGHNT, CDR2 YYREEE (reference sequence). The CDR3 length is 17 residues. CDR3 loop: CASSDGEPSTLGNTIYF. CDR3 in DNA: TGTGCCAGCAGCGACGGGGAACCTTCGACCTTGGGAAACACCATATATTTT.

The genes are TRBV6-5 and TRBJ2-5; no reliable D call. CDR3 length equals 14 residues. Trimming cost V 6 bases and J 2 bases, with 13 bases left between them. Germline V CDR1 and CDR2: MNHEY, SVGAGI. This chain's CDR3 is CASRVSPAQETQYF. CDR3 sequence (DNA): TGTGCCAGCAGGGTTAGTCCTGCTCAAGAGACCCAGTACTTC.

The rearrangement joins TRBV2 to TRBJ1-2; 8 bases align to TRBD1. The CDR3 contains 15 residues. V gave up 0 bases and J gave up 7 bases; unmatched junction bases: 7. CDR1 and CDR2 from the germline V gene are SNHLY and FYNNEI. The CDR3 spells CASSEATGGSVGYTF. The DNA of the CDR3 is TGTGCCAGCAGTGAAGCCACAGGGGGATCGGTTGGCTACACCTTC.

The chain is built from TRBV6-5 and TRBJ1-1; 8 bases agree with TRBD1. With V trimmed by 6 bases and J by 5 bases, 11 bases remained unmatched. CDR3 length: 15 residues. Germline CDR1 is MNHEY and CDR2 is SVGAGI. CDR3 in amino acids: CASRPQGARGTEAFF. The CDR3 DNA reads as TGTGCCAGCAGACCGCAGGGGGCTCGAGGAACTGAAGCTTTCTTT.

This clone showed up many times. V usage is TRBV5-1 and J usage is TRBJ1-1, with D hard to call. The CDR3 consists of 14 residues. Trimming removed 0 bases from V and 0 bases from J, with 6 bases in between. The V gene's germline CDR1 is SGHRS and CDR2 YFSETQ. In nucleotides, the CDR3 is TGCGCCAGCAGCTTGGACAGATTGAACACTGAAGCTTTCTTT. Protein sequence: CASSLDRLNTEAFF.

This chain links TRBV10-2 with TRBJ2-7, with TRBD1 matching over 9 bases. The CDR3 is 15 residues long. Germline lookup yields CDR1 WSHSY and CDR2 SAAADI. The V gene end was trimmed by 1 base and the J gene end by 2 bases; junction bases not matched to a gene: 3. The CDR3 DNA reads as TGCGCCAGCAGTGAGTTTGGGACAGGGACCTACGAGCAGTACTTC. It specifies CASSEFGTGTYEQYF.

The chain carries TRBV28 and TRBJ2-1, with TRBD2 matching over 13 bases. V shed 7 bases and J 2 bases; nucleotides not matched to a gene: 5. The CDR3 contains 16 residues. Germline V lookup: CDR1 MDHEN, CDR2 SYDVKM. This chain's CDR3 is CASTRTSGRPYNEQFF. The CDR3, as DNA: TGTGCCAGCACCAGGACTAGCGGGAGACCCTACAATGAGCAGTTCTTC.

V gene TRBV10-3 combines with J gene TRBJ1-6; D gene unclear. This CDR3 is built from 17 residues. Between the trimmed V and J ends, which lost 4 bases and 7 bases, there was a span of 20 bases. Germline CDR1 and CDR2: ENHRY and SYGVKD. The CDR3 spells CAISGPILGLSNSPLHF. For the CDR3, the DNA is TGTGCCATCAGTGGACCGATCCTAGGACTCTCAAATTCACCCCTCCACTTT.

This clone was counted only a few times. The chain recombines TRBV6-1 with TRBJ1-2, with TRBD1 identical over 9 bases. The CDR3 contains 15 residues. V shed 2 bases, J shed 7 bases, and the junction held 8 bases outside the gene matches. Per the germline V gene, CDR1 is MNHNS and CDR2 is SASEGT. The CDR3 here is CASSELGDRAAGYTF. CDR3 bases: TGTGCCAGCAGTGAACTGGGGGACAGGGCGGCTGGCTACACCTTC.

This rearrangement joins TRBV28 to TRBJ1-1; 7 bases are a match to TRBD1. Germline CDR1 is MDHEN and CDR2 is SYDVKM. This CDR3 has 15 residues. Trimming cost V 4 bases and J 11 bases; bases outside gene matches: 16. The CDR3 DNA sequence: TGTGCCAGCAGTTCTCCATCGAGGGGGCGAAGTCTTGCTTTCTTT. This codes for CASSSPSRGRSLAFF.

The chain has TRBV5-1 and TRBJ2-2, with TRBD2 as a possible D gene (6 bases). V lost 0 bases to trimming and J lost 4 bases, with 10 bases between them. In germline, CDR1 is SGHRS, CDR2 YFSETQ. This CDR3 contains 15 residues. DNA of the CDR3: TGCGCCAGCAGCTTGGGTCTTAGCGGCACCGGGGAGCTGTTTTTT. Translated, it gives CASSLGLSGTGELFF.

The chain employs TRBV11-2 and TRBJ2-2; TRBD2 might be the D (5 bases). This CDR3 is built from 16 residues. CDR1 and CDR2 (germline): SGHAT, FQNNGV. The ends were cut back, 1 base at V and 3 bases at J, with 12 bases in the middle. CDR3: CASSLASRGYTGELFF. In nucleotides, the CDR3 is TGTGCCAGCAGCTTAGCGTCCCGGGGATACACCGGGGAGCTGTTTTTT.